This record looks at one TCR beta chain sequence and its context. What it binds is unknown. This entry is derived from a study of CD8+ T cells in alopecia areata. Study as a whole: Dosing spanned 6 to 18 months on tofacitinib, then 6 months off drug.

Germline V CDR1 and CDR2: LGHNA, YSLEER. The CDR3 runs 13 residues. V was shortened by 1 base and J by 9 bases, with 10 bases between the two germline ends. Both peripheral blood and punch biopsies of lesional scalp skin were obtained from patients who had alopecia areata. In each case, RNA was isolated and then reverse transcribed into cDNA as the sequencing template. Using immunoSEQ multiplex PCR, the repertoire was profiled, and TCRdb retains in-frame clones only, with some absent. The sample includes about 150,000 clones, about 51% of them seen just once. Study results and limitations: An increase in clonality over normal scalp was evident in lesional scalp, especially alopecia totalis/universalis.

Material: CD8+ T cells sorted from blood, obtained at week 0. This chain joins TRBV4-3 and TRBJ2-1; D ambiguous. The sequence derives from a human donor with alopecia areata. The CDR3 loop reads CASSQAEWGEQFF. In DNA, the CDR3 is TGCGCCAGCAGCCAAGCTGAGTGGGGTGAGCAGTTCTTC.